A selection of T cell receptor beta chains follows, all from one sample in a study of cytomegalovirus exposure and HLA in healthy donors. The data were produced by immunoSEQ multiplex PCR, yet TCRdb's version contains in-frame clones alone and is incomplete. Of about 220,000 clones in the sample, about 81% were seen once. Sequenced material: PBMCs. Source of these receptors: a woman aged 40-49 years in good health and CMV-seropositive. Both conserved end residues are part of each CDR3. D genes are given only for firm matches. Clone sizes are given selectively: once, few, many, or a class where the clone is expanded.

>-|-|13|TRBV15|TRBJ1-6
TGTGCCACCAGCAGTGGGGAGAGCGGGGTCCTCCACTTT
CATSSGESGVLHF
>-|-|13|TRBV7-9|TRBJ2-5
TGTTCCAGCAGCTTCCGCGCGGAAGAGACCCAGTACTTC
CSSSFRAEETQYF
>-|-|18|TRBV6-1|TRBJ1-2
TGTGCCAGCAGTGAGGGAGGAATTAGACCGAATATTAACTATGGCTACACCTTC
CASSEGGIRPNINYGYTF
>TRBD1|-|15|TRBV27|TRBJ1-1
TGTGCCAGCAGCCGCCGTTCCTCCGGGACAGGTGAAGCTTTCTTT
CASSRRSSGTGEAFF
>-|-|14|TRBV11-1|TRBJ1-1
TGTGCCAGCAGCTTACAGGGAAGGGGCACTGAAGCTTTCTTT
CASSLQGRGTEAFF
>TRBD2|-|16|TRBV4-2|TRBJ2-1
TGTGCCAGCAGCCTCCGGAACCTAGCGGGGGACAATGAGCAGTTCTTC
CASSLRNLAGDNEQFF
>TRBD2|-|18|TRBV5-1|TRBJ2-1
TGCGCCAGCAGCTTGGCCCGTAGCGGGAGGGTCCTCTACAATGAGCAGTTCTTC
CASSLARSGRVLYNEQFF
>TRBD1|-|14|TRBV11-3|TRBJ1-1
TGTGCCAGCAGCTCCTGGGACAGCCTGACTGAAGCTTTCTTT
CASSSWDSLTEAFF
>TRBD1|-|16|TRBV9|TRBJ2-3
TGTGCCAGCAGCGTAGGGGCCACAGGGGGTACAGATACGCAGTATTTT
CASSVGATGGTDTQYF
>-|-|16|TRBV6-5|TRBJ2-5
TGTGCCAGCAGTTATACCTTTCGACAAGTCCAAGAGACCCAGTACTTC
CASSYTFRQVQETQYF
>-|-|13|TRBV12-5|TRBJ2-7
TGTGCTAGTGGTTTGGGACAGGCTTTCGAGCAGTACTTC
CASGLGQAFEQYF
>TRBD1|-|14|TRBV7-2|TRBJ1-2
TGTGCCAGCAGCGTCCGACAGGGTGCCTACGGCTACACCTTC
CASSVRQGAYGYTF
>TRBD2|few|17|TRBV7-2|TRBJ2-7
TGTGCCAGCAGCCGGCCTAAAGGGAGGGCCAGGTATGACGAGCAGTACTTC
CASSRPKGRARYDEQYF
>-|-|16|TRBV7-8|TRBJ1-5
TGTGCCAGCAGCTTAGGGGTATCTTCAGGCCTGGAGCCCCAGCATTTT
CASSLGVSSGLEPQHF
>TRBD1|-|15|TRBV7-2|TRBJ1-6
TGTGCCAGCAGCTTAGACAGGGGAGATAGTTCACCCCTCCACTTT
CASSLDRGDSSPLHF
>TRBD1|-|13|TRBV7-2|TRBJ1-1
TGTGCCAGCAGCTCTGGACAGGGCCTTCGAGCTTTCTTT
CASSSGQGLRAFF
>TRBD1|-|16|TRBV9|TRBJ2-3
TGTGCCAGCAGCCCTCCTTGGACAGGGACCACAGATACGCAGTATTTT
CASSPPWTGTTDTQYF
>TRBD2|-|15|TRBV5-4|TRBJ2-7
TGTGCCAGCAGCTTTGGGACTAGCGGGGGATACGAGCAGTACTTC
CASSFGTSGGYEQYF
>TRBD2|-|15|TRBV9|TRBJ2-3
TGTGCCAGCAGCGAACTAGCGGGAGACCCAGATACGCAGTATTTT
CASSELAGDPDTQYF
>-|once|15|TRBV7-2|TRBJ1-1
TGTGCCAGCAGCCTCACACCGACGGGGTACACTGAAGCTTTCTTT
CASSLTPTGYTEAFF
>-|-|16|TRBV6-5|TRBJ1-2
TGTGCCAGCAGTTACGCCAAGACATCATATGACTATGGCTACACCTTC
CASSYAKTSYDYGYTF
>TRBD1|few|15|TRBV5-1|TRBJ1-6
TGCGCCAGCAGCTTGACCCTACAGGGGGTGTCACCCCTCCACTTT
CASSLTLQGVSPLHF
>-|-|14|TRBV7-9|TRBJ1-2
TGTGCCAGCAGCTTAATCAGGCGAAACTATGGCTACACCTTC
CASSLIRRNYGYTF
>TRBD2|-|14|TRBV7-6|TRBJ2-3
TGTGCCAGCAGCTTAGACGGGGGGGGAAATGCGCAGTATTTT
CASSLDGGGNAQYF
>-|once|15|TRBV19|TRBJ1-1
TGTGCCAGTAGCGAGACAGGTAAGGGTAGGACTGAAGCTTTCTTT
CASSETGKGRTEAFF
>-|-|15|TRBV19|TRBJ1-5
TGTGCCAGTAGTGTTGGACAGCATAGCAATCAGCCCCAGCATTTT
CASSVGQHSNQPQHF
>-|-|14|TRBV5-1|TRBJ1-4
TGCGCCAGCAGCCCGACAGCAACTAATGAAAAACTGTTTTTT
CASSPTATNEKLFF
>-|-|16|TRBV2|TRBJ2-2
TGTGCCAGCAGTGAAGACGGGCCTACCAACACCGGGGAGCTGCTTTTT
CASSEDGPTNTGELLF
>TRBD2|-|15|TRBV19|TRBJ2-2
TGTGCCAGTAGGAGCGGGAGGGCCGACACCGGGGAGCTGTTTTTT
CASRSGRADTGELFF
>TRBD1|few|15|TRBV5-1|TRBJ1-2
TGCGCCAGCAGCCAGAGAAGGACAGGGCGCTATGGCTACACCTTC
CASSQRRTGRYGYTF
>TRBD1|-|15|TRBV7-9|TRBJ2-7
TGTTCCAGCAGCTCCCGGGACAGGGGCTCCTACGAGCAGTACTTC
CSSSSRDRGSYEQYF
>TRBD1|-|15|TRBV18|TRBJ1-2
TGTGCCAGCTCACCACCCGGGACAGGCTTCTATGGCTACACCTTC
CASSPPGTGFYGYTF
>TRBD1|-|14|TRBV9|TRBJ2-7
TGTGCCAGCAGCAGGACAGGGAACTCCTACGAGCAGTACTTC
CASSRTGNSYEQYF
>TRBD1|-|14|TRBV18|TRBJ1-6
TGTGCCAGCTCACCCCAGGGGGCGGATTCACCCCTCCACTTT
CASSPQGADSPLHF
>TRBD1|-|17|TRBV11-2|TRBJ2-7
TGTGCCAGCAGCTTAGTCACCCGACAGGGCCTCGGAGGCGAGCAGTACTTC
CASSLVTRQGLGGEQYF
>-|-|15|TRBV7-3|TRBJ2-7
TGTGCCAGCAGTGAACAGGGAGACGGGGTGGGCGAGCAGTACTTC
CASSEQGDGVGEQYF
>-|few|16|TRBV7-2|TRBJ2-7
TGTGCCAGCAGCTTAGAAGGGGGGTGGGAGGGAGACGAGCAGTACTTC
CASSLEGGWEGDEQYF
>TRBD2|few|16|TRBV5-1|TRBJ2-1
TGCGCCAGCAGCTTGGGAAGTAGCGGGAGGGCCAATGAGCAGTTCTTC
CASSLGSSGRANEQFF
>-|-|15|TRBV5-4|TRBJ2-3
TGTGCCAGCAGCCCGCGGGCGGGCGTCACAGATACGCAGTATTTT
CASSPRAGVTDTQYF
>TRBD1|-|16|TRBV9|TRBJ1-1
TGTGCCAGCAGCGTAGAGGGGACAGACCTTAACACTGAAGCTTTCTTT
CASSVEGTDLNTEAFF
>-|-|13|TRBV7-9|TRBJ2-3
TGTGCCAGCAGCTTGTGGATGGAGGATACGCAGTATTTT
CASSLWMEDTQYF
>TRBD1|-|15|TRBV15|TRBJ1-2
TGTGCCACCAGCAGATGGACAGGGTTGGACTATGGCTACACCTTC
CATSRWTGLDYGYTF
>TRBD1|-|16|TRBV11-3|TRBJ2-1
TGTGCCAGCAGCTTAAGGTCAGGACAGGGAATCAATGAGCAGTTCTTC
CASSLRSGQGINEQFF
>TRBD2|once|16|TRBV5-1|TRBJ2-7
TGCGCCAGCTCGACTAGCGGGAGCGTGGGGTCCTACGAGCAGTACTTC
CASSTSGSVGSYEQYF
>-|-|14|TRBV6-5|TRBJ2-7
TGTGCCAGCAGTTATGGCCGGGGTGGTTACGAGCAGTACTTC
CASSYGRGGYEQYF
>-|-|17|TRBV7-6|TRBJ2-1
TGTGCCAGCAGCTCGCGGATACAGGGGAGGTCCTACAATGAGCAGTTCTTC
CASSSRIQGRSYNEQFF
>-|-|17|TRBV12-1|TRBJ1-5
TGTGCCAGCAGCCTAATACGTGGGGGACAGGGCAATCAGCCCCAGCATTTT
CASSLIRGGQGNQPQHF
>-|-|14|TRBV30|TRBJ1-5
TGTGCCTGGAGTGTCTCGGGTAACAATCAGCCCCAGCATTTT
CAWSVSGNNQPQHF